A selection of T cell receptor beta chains follows, all from one sample in a study of blood T cell repertoires in COVID-19. Clones were read by immunoSEQ multiplex PCR, and TCRdb kept only the in-frame ones, dropping some. The sample lists 180,000 or so clones, approximately 80% occurring once. The sequenced material came from peripheral blood. The receptors stem from a woman between 35 and 50 years old with COVID-19, enrolled during active disease. Each CDR3 is given with its conserved first and last residue. Each record gives: CDR3 DNA, CDR3 protein, clone size, D gene, J gene, V gene. D genes are given only for firm matches. A row's size may be missing; if present it is once, few, many or a size class.

DNA: TGCGCCAGCAGCTTGGCCGGTGTAGGGGGCTATGGCTACACCTTC; CDR3: CASSLAGVGGYGYTF; size: once; D: -; J: TRBJ1-2; V: TRBV5-1
DNA: TGTGCCAGTAGTACCAACCTGGCCTATGGCTACACCTTC; CDR3: CASSTNLAYGYTF; size: -; D: -; J: TRBJ1-2; V: TRBV19
DNA: TGTGCCAGCAGTTACGGCGGCACACTCCGCGGTGGCTACACCTTC; CDR3: CASSYGGTLRGGYTF; size: -; D: -; J: TRBJ1-2; V: TRBV6-5
DNA: TGTGCCATCAGTGCCTATCCCGGGAGCGGAAACACCATATATTTT; CDR3: CAISAYPGSGNTIYF; size: -; D: -; J: TRBJ1-3; V: TRBV10-3
DNA: TGCACCGAAGGGACTAGCGGGGGCGATGAGCAGTTCTTC; CDR3: CTEGTSGGDEQFF; size: -; D: -; J: TRBJ2-1; V: TRBV1
DNA: TGTGCCAGCACCCGGGTGAGGGGGACAGATACGCAGTATTTT; CDR3: CASTRVRGTDTQYF; size: -; D: -; J: TRBJ2-3; V: TRBV5-8
DNA: TGTGCCAGCGTCCCAGTGGGGCCTAGCTCCTACGAGCAGTACTTC; CDR3: CASVPVGPSSYEQYF; size: -; D: -; J: TRBJ2-7; V: TRBV27
DNA: TGTGCCAGCAGCTTAGGTGAGGACACTGAAGCTTTCTTT; CDR3: CASSLGEDTEAFF; size: -; D: -; J: TRBJ1-1; V: TRBV11-2
DNA: TGTGCCAGCAGTGAAGAGACAGAAGCTTTCTTT; CDR3: CASSEETEAFF; size: -; D: -; J: TRBJ1-1; V: TRBV6-1
DNA: TGCGCCAGCAGCTTGATATTTGGTGGCGGGTCCTACGAGCAGTACTTC; CDR3: CASSLIFGGGSYEQYF; size: -; D: -; J: TRBJ2-7; V: TRBV5-1
DNA: TGTGCCACCGTCCAGGGGAGCGAGCAGTACTTC; CDR3: CATVQGSEQYF; size: -; D: -; J: TRBJ2-7; V: TRBV12-3/TRBV12-4
DNA: TGTGCCATTGTGGGGGGGAAAGAGACCCAGTACTTC; CDR3: CAIVGGKETQYF; size: -; D: TRBD2; J: TRBJ2-5; V: TRBV10-3
DNA: TGTGCCAGCAGACGACAGGATATGGACGAGCAGTACTTC; CDR3: CASRRQDMDEQYF; size: -; D: -; J: TRBJ2-7; V: TRBV4-2
DNA: TGTGCCAGCAGCCCGGCACCTAGCGGGGGGCTAGATACGCAGTATTTT; CDR3: CASSPAPSGGLDTQYF; size: -; D: TRBD2; J: TRBJ2-3; V: TRBV5-4
DNA: TGTGCCAGCAGTTACCGGGACAACAATGAGCAGTTCTTC; CDR3: CASSYRDNNEQFF; size: few; D: -; J: TRBJ2-1; V: TRBV6-2/TRBV6-3
DNA: TGCGCCAGCAGTGAGGGGGGGGTATCTGAGCAGTTCTTC; CDR3: CASSEGGVSEQFF; size: -; D: TRBD2; J: TRBJ2-1; V: TRBV10-1
DNA: TGTGCCAGCAGTGAAGCCCGGACAGGGGATGAGTTTTTT; CDR3: CASSEARTGDEFF; size: -; D: TRBD1; J: TRBJ1-4; V: TRBV6-1
DNA: TGTGCCAGTAGTATAAATATCGCCTACGAGCAGTACTTC; CDR3: CASSINIAYEQYF; size: -; D: -; J: TRBJ2-7; V: TRBV19
DNA: TGTGCCAGCAGTGTTGGGAGCGGGAGGGCCTTTTACGAGCAGTACTTC; CDR3: CASSVGSGRAFYEQYF; size: -; D: TRBD2; J: TRBJ2-7; V: TRBV6-1
DNA: TGCGCCAGCAGCCAGGTTGGACCCCGGGGGTACACCTTC; CDR3: CASSQVGPRGYTF; size: -; D: -; J: TRBJ1-2; V: TRBV4-1
DNA: TGCGCCAGCAGCCACGGGGACATTAATGAAAAACTGTTTTTT; CDR3: CASSHGDINEKLFF; size: -; D: -; J: TRBJ1-4; V: TRBV5-1
DNA: TGTGCCAGCAAGTCGAAGGGACTGTTAACCTACGAGCAGTACTTC; CDR3: CASKSKGLLTYEQYF; size: -; D: -; J: TRBJ2-7; V: TRBV27
DNA: TGTGCTTCAAAGGGGGTCACCGGGGAGCTGTTTTTT; CDR3: CASKGVTGELFF; size: few; D: -; J: TRBJ2-2; V: TRBV6-5
DNA: TGTGCCAGCAGCTTTTTTGACAGGTCGGCTGAAGCTTTCTTT; CDR3: CASSFFDRSAEAFF; size: -; D: -; J: TRBJ1-1; V: TRBV9
DNA: TGTGCCACCCACAGGGGGCCTGGCGAAAAACTGTTTTTT; CDR3: CATHRGPGEKLFF; size: -; D: TRBD1; J: TRBJ1-4; V: TRBV28
DNA: TGTGCAACCAGTAGCGACAGGGGAGGGTCACCCCTCCACTTT; CDR3: CATSSDRGGSPLHF; size: -; D: TRBD1; J: TRBJ1-6; V: TRBV24-1
DNA: TGTGCCAGTAGTACACCGACAACAGGGAGGGGCGGCTACACCTTC; CDR3: CASSTPTTGRGGYTF; size: -; D: -; J: TRBJ1-2; V: TRBV19
DNA: TGTGCCAGCAGCCCGGGACAGGACTATGGCTACACCTTC; CDR3: CASSPGQDYGYTF; size: -; D: TRBD1; J: TRBJ1-2; V: TRBV4-2
DNA: TGTGCCAGCAGTTACTCGGGTGGGAGCGGGTACAATGAGCAGTTCTTC; CDR3: CASSYSGGSGYNEQFF; size: -; D: -; J: TRBJ2-1; V: TRBV6-2/TRBV6-3
DNA: TGTGCCAGCAGTTTATCGAGGGGGGGGAGGGCCCAAGAGACCCAGTACTTC; CDR3: CASSLSRGGRAQETQYF; size: -; D: -; J: TRBJ2-5; V: TRBV27
DNA: TGTGCCAGCATCCGGGACAGACAAGAGACCCAGTACTTC; CDR3: CASIRDRQETQYF; size: -; D: TRBD1; J: TRBJ2-5; V: TRBV2
DNA: TGTGCCAGTAGTATAGTGGAGACAGGCCCTGCAGATACGCAGTATTTT; CDR3: CASSIVETGPADTQYF; size: -; D: -; J: TRBJ2-3; V: TRBV19
DNA: TGTGCCAGCGGGCACTCCTACAATGAGCAGTTCTTC; CDR3: CASGHSYNEQFF; size: -; D: -; J: TRBJ2-1; V: TRBV7-3
DNA: TGTGCCAGCAGCTTGGCCCTTCGGGAGACCCAGTACTTC; CDR3: CASSLALRETQYF; size: -; D: -; J: TRBJ2-5; V: TRBV5-6
DNA: TGCAGTGCTAGTTTAACCGGGGTGAACACTGAAGCTTTCTTT; CDR3: CSASLTGVNTEAFF; size: -; D: -; J: TRBJ1-1; V: TRBV20-1
DNA: TGTGCCAGCAGTGCAACCCTAGCGGGTTCTAATACCGGGGAGCTGTTTTTT; CDR3: CASSATLAGSNTGELFF; size: -; D: TRBD2; J: TRBJ2-2; V: TRBV6-4
DNA: TGTGCCAGCAGCCTGGTATCTTATGGCCACGAGCAGTACTTC; CDR3: CASSLVSYGHEQYF; size: -; D: -; J: TRBJ2-7; V: TRBV6-5
DNA: TGTGCCAGCAGTTACGTCTTTCACGGGGATGGCTACACCTTC; CDR3: CASSYVFHGDGYTF; size: -; D: -; J: TRBJ1-2; V: TRBV6-6
DNA: TGTGCCAGCAGTACCTTGGTCAGCAATGAGCAGTTCTTC; CDR3: CASSTLVSNEQFF; size: -; D: -; J: TRBJ2-1; V: TRBV6-5
DNA: TGTGCCAGCAGCTCCGGGCAGGGGGACTCTGGGGCCAACGTCCTGACTTTC; CDR3: CASSSGQGDSGANVLTF; size: -; D: TRBD1; J: TRBJ2-6; V: TRBV7-3
DNA: TGTGCCAGTAGTATAGGAGGCAATCAGCCCCAGCATTTT; CDR3: CASSIGGNQPQHF; size: -; D: -; J: TRBJ1-5; V: TRBV19
DNA: TGTGCCAGCAGCTTAGAACACCCGAACACCGGGGAGCTGTTTTTT; CDR3: CASSLEHPNTGELFF; size: -; D: -; J: TRBJ2-2; V: TRBV7-2
DNA: TGTGCCAGCAGCATTAAAGGGGCCTATGGCTACACCTTC; CDR3: CASSIKGAYGYTF; size: -; D: -; J: TRBJ1-2; V: TRBV7-2
DNA: TGTGCCAGCAGTCGAGACAGCTACAATCAGCCCCAGCATTTT; CDR3: CASSRDSYNQPQHF; size: -; D: -; J: TRBJ1-5; V: TRBV2
DNA: TGTGCCAGCAGTGACTCCATGAACACTGAAGCTTTCTTT; CDR3: CASSDSMNTEAFF; size: many; D: -; J: TRBJ1-1; V: TRBV6-5
DNA: TGCAGCGTTGAACCGGAGGGACGGAAGAACTATGGCTACACCTTC; CDR3: CSVEPEGRKNYGYTF; size: -; D: -; J: TRBJ1-2; V: TRBV29-1
DNA: TGTGCCAGCAGCCCTGCGACAGGTCAACAAAAGACCCAGTACTTC; CDR3: CASSPATGQQKTQYF; size: few; D: -; J: TRBJ2-5; V: TRBV7-3
DNA: TGTGCCAGCAGTCTGGTACGGGACAATGAGCAGTTCTTC; CDR3: CASSLVRDNEQFF; size: -; D: -; J: TRBJ2-1; V: TRBV2
DNA: TGTGCCAGCTCCCCGGGACAGGGCTACAATGAGCAGTTCTTC; CDR3: CASSPGQGYNEQFF; size: -; D: TRBD1; J: TRBJ2-1; V: TRBV18
DNA: TGTGCCAGCAGTTTGAGTGCCACTGAAGCTTTCTTT; CDR3: CASSLSATEAFF; size: -; D: -; J: TRBJ1-1; V: TRBV12-3/TRBV12-4
DNA: TGTGCCAGCAGTGGCAGGGTAACAGATACGCAGTATTTT; CDR3: CASSGRVTDTQYF; size: -; D: -; J: TRBJ2-3; V: TRBV6-4